These 12 T cell receptor beta chains were all obtained from the same sample, sequenced in a study of blood T cell repertoires in COVID-19. The data were produced by immunoSEQ multiplex PCR, yet TCRdb's version contains in-frame clones alone and is incomplete. The profile shows almost 95,000 clones, about 70% of them singletons. Sequencing input: peripheral blood. The receptors come from a woman aged 55-70 years in a cohort sampled during active or convalescent COVID-19.

The genes are TRBV9 and TRBJ2-5; no firm D call. The CDR3 is 14 residues long. V lost 3 bases, J lost 3 bases, and 12 bases lay in between. Germline CDR1 is SGDLS and CDR2 is YYNGEE. The DNA of the CDR3 is TGTGCCAGCAGCGACGCCAGGTTCGAAGAGACCCAGTACTTC. Encoded protein: CASSDARFEETQYF.

V and J are TRBV5-1 and TRBJ1-2; 9 nucleotides agree with TRBD1. The trim removed 4 bases at V and 3 bases at J, leaving 10 bases unmatched. CDR1 is SGHRS and CDR2 is YFSETQ in the germline V gene. The CDR3 has 16 residues. CDR3 sequence: CASSTDRGGRYYGYTF. DNA for the CDR3: TGCGCCAGCAGCACCGACAGGGGGGGGAGGTACTATGGCTACACCTTC.

This clone was observed a few times. V and J are TRBV9 and TRBJ1-3; no clear D gene. Trimming removed 4 bases from V and 3 bases from J, with 5 bases in between. Germline V gene data show CDR1 as SGDLS and CDR2 as YYNGEE. The CDR3 sequence is 12 residues long. CDR3 protein: CASSTDGNTIYF. For the CDR3, the DNA is TGTGCCAGCAGCACAGATGGAAACACCATATATTTT.

The V call is TRBV2, the J call TRBJ1-5; 7 bases fit TRBD1. With 4 bases clipped from V and 6 bases from J, the junction kept 6 bases outside the gene matches. CDR1 and CDR2 (germline): SNHLY, FYNNEI. The CDR3 is made up of 14 amino acids. The CDR3 nucleotides are TGTGCCAGCAGTGGGGCAGGGGGAAGTCAGCCCCAGCATTTT. This sequence encodes CASSGAGGSQPQHF.

The chain joins TRBV7-2 to TRBJ1-2; no firm D call. V lost 4 bases and J lost 10, with 16 bases in between. The CDR3 has 13 residues. CDR1 and CDR2 from the germline V gene are SGHTA and FQGNSA. CDR3 sequence (DNA): TGTGCCAGCAGCTCCGGTCCCCTCTCCTTCTACACCTTC. Encoded protein: CASSSGPLSFYTF.

This sequence joins TRBV5-4 and TRBJ2-1; a possible D gene is TRBD2 (5 bases). Trimming pared 5 bases from V and 5 bases from J, leaving 17 bases between. Per germline, CDR1 SGHNT and CDR2 YYREEE (reference sequence). This CDR3 has 15 residues. The CDR3 DNA reads as TGTGCCAGCAGACCTGGGTATTCCGGGGACAATGAGCAGTTCTTC. It specifies CASRPGYSGDNEQFF.

This sequence joins TRBV7-9 and TRBJ1-2, with TRBD1 matching over 9 bases. The J segment lost 5 bases and the V segment lost 6 bases, leaving 10 bases of the junction unmatched. There are 15 residues in the CDR3. Germline-derived CDR1 and CDR2 are SEHNR and FQNEAQ (reference sequence). The CDR3 protein is CASRNTGGGWYGYTF. The DNA for the CDR3 is TGTGCCAGCAGAAATACAGGGGGCGGGTGGTATGGCTACACCTTC.

The V and J genes are TRBV7-8 and TRBJ2-5; TRBD2 matches 9 bases. CDR3 size: 17 residues. Germline V gene sequence: CDR1 SGHVS, CDR2 FQNEAQ. J was trimmed by 1 base and V by 0 bases; bases with no gene match: 6. The CDR3 sequence: CASSLAFRGGVQETQYF. CDR3 bases: TGTGCCAGCAGCTTAGCGTTTCGCGGGGGGGTCCAAGAGACCCAGTACTTC.

The chain is built from TRBV7-9 and TRBJ2-3; TRBD2 matches at 7 bases. Germline lookup yields CDR1 SEHNR and CDR2 FQNEAQ (reference sequence). The CDR3 consists of 14 residues. Trimming at V came to 4 bases and at J to 0 bases, leaving 1 base not matched to a gene. CDR3 nucleotides: TGTGCCAGCAGCTGGGGGGGTAGCACAGATACGCAGTATTTT. Translation gives CASSWGGSTDTQYF. Full variable domain (missing parts from reference TRBV7-9 and TRBJ2-3): DTGVSQNPRHKITKRGQNVTFRCDPISEHNRLYWYRQTLGQGPEFLTYFQNEAQLEKSRLLSDRFSAERPKGSFSTLEIQRTEQGDSAMYLCASSWGGSTDTQYFGPGTRLTVL.

The chain couples TRBV25-1 to TRBJ1-6; 11 bases fit TRBD1. Germline V gene lookup returns CDR1 MGHDK and CDR2 SYGVNS. The CDR3 is 15 residues long. The J segment lost 8 bases and the V segment lost 5 bases, leaving 5 bases of the junction unmatched. CDR3 sequence (DNA): TGTGCCAGCAGTCCGCGGACAGGGGGCCATTCACCCCTCCACTTT. It encodes CASSPRTGGHSPLHF. The whole variable domain, remainder taken from reference TRBV25-1 and TRBJ1-6, is EADIYQTPRYLVIGTGKKITLECSQTMGHDKMYWYQQDPGMELHLIHYSYGVNSTEKGDLSSESTVSRIRTEHFPLTLESARPSHTSQYLCASSPRTGGHSPLHFGNGTRLTVT.

The rearrangement uses TRBV7-9 and TRBJ2-1; maybe TRBD1 (6 bases). This CDR3 is 13 amino acids long. Germline assignment: CDR1 SEHNR and CDR2 FQNEAQ (reference sequence). The ends were cut back, 5 bases at V and 3 bases at J, with 8 bases in the middle. The CDR3 DNA is TGTGCCAGCAGCCAACAGGGCTACAATGAGCAGTTCTTC. As protein: CASSQQGYNEQFF.

The rearrangement joins TRBV4-2 to TRBJ1-5, with 10 nucleotides matching TRBD1. Per the germline V gene, CDR1 is LGHNA and CDR2 is YNFKEQ. With V trimmed by 4 bases and J by 3 bases, 6 bases remained unmatched. The CDR3 runs to 16 residues. The CDR3 region has the DNA TGTGCCAGCAGCCCCGTGGACAGGGGGATCAATCAGCCCCAGCATTTT. It yields the protein CASSPVDRGINQPQHF.